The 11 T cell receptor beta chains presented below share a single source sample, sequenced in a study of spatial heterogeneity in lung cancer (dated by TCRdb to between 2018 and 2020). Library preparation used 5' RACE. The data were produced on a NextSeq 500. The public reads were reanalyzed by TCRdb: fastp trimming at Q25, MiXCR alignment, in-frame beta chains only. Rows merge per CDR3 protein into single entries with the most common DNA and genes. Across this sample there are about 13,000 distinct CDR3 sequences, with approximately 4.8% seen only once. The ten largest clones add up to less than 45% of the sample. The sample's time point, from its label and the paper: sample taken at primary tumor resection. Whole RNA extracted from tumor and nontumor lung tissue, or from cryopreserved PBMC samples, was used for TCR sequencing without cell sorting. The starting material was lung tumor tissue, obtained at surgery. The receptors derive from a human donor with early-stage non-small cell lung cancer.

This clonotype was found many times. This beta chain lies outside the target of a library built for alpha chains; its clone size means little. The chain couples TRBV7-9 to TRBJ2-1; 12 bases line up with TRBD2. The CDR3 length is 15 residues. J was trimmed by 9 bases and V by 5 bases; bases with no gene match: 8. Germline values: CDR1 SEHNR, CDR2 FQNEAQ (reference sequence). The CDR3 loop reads CASSKSSGRAGEQFF. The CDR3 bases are TGTGCCAGCAGCAAATCTAGCGGGAGGGCCGGTGAGCAGTTCTTC.

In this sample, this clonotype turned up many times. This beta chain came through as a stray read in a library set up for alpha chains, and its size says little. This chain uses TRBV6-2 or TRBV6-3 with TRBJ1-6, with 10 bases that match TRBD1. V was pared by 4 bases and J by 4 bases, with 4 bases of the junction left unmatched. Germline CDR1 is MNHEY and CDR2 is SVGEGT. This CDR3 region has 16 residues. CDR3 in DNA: TGTGCCAGCAGTTCGAGGACAGGGGGTTATAATTCACCCCTCCACTTT. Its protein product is CASSSRTGGYNSPLHF.

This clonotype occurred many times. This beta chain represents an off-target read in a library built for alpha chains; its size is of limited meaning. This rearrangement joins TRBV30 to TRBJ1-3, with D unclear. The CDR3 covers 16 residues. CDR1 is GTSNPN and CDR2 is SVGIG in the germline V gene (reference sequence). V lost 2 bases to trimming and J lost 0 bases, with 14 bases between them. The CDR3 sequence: CAWSTLRKPSGNTIYF. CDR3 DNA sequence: TGTGCCTGGAGTACCCTGCGGAAGCCCTCTGGAAACACCATATATTTT.

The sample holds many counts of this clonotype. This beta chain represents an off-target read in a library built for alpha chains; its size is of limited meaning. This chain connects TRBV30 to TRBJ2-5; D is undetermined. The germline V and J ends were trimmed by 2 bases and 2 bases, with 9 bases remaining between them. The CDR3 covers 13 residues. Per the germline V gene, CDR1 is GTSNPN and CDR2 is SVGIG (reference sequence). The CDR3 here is CAWSYRQQETQYF. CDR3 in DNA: TGTGCCTGGAGTTATCGCCAGCAAGAGACCCAGTACTTC.

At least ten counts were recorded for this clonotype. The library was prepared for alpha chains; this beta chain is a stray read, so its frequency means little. The CDR3 region has the DNA TGTGCCATCAGTGACCCGGGACAGGTAAACTACGAGCAGTACGTC. It encodes CAISDPGQVNYEQYV. V gene TRBV10-3 combines with J gene TRBJ2-7; 8 nucleotides match TRBD1. The CDR3 length is 15 residues. V lost 3 bases and J lost 3; bases outside the gene matches: 7. Germline V lookup: CDR1 ENHRY, CDR2 SYGVKD.

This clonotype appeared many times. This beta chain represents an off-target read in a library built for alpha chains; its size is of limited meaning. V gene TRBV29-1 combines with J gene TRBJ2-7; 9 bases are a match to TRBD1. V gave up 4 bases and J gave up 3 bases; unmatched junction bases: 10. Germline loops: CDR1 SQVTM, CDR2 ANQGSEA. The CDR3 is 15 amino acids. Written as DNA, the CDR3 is TGCAGCGTTGGATCGATTGGGACAGGGCACTACGAGCAGTACTTC. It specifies CSVGSIGTGHYEQYF.

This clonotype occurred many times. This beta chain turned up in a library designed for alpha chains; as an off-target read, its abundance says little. CDR3 in DNA: TGCGCCAGCAGTCAATCACCGCGGCAGGTCAATCAGCCCCAGCATTTT. It encodes CASSQSPRQVNQPQHF. J is TRBJ1-5 and V is TRBV23-1; no clear D gene. TRBV23-1 is sorted into the ORF group, with uncertain function. The CDR3 is 16 residues long. V was clipped by 0 bases and J by 3 bases, with 12 bases between them.

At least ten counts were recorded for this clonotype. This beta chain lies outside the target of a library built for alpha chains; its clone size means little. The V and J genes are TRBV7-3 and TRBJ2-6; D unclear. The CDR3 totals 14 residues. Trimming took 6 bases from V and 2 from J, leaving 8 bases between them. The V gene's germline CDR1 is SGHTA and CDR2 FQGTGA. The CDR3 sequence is CASRSTAGANVLTF. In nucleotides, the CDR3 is TGTGCCAGCAGGAGTACTGCTGGGGCCAACGTCCTGACTTTC. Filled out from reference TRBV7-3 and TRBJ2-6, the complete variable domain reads GAGVSQTPSNKVTEKGKYVELRCDPISGHTALYWYRQSLGQGPEFLIYFQGTGAADDSGLPNDRFFAVRPEGSVSTLKIQRTERGDSAVYLCASRSTAGANVLTFGAGSRLTVL.

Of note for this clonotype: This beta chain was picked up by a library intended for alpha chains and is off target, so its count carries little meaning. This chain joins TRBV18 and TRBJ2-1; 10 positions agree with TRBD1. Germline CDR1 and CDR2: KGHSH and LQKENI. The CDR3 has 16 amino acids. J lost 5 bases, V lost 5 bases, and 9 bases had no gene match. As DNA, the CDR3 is TGTGCCAGCTCAGCCGACAGGGGGCGAACCAACAATGAGCAGTTCTTC. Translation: CASSADRGRTNNEQFF.

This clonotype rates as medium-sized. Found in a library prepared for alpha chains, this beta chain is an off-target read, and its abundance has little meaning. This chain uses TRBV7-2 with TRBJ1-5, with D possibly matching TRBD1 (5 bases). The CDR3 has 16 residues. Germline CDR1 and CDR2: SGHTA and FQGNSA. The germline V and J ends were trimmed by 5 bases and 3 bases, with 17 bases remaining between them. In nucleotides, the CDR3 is TGTGCCAGCAGCCCTCAGGGTCTCAGGGACAATCAGCCCCAGCATTTT. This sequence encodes CASSPQGLRDNQPQHF.

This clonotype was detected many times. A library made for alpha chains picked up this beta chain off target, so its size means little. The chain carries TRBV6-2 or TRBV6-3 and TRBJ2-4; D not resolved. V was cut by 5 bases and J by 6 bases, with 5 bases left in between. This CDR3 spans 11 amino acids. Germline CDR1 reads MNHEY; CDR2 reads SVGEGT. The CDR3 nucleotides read TGTGCCAGCAGTCAATCAAACATTCAGTACTTC. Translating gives CASSQSNIQYF.